A single sample gave rise to the 6 T cell receptor beta chains below, sequenced in a study of blood T cell repertoires in COVID-19. Produced via immunoSEQ multiplex PCR; TCRdb's table is partial and in-frame only. The sample contains 150,000 to 160,000 clones, nearly 80% of which appear only once. The sample comprised peripheral blood. The receptors stem from a man older than 75 with acute or convalescent COVID-19.

The rearrangement links TRBV5-6 to TRBJ2-5; a weak D match, TRBD1 (5 bases). V gave up 0 bases and J gave up 2 bases, with 11 bases separating them. The V gene's germline CDR1 is SGHDT and CDR2 YYEEEE. CDR3 length: 15 residues. CDR3 sequence (DNA): TGTGCCAGCAGCTTGGCCTTAGGGGCGCAAGAGACCCAGTACTTC. Translation gives CASSLALGAQETQYF.

CDR3 amino acids: CASGNRAETQYF. CDR3 nucleotide sequence: TGTGCCAGCGGGAACAGGGCAGAGACCCAGTACTTC. V and J are TRBV6-5 and TRBJ2-5, with D perhaps matching TRBD1 (6 bases). Germline CDR1 and CDR2: MNHEY and SVGAGI. The CDR3 consists of 12 residues. V lost 8 bases and J lost 4, with 11 bases in between.

This rearrangement joins TRBV28 to TRBJ1-6; D may be TRBD1 (6 bases). Germline CDR1 and CDR2: MDHEN and SYDVKM. CDR3 length: 14 amino acids. The V gene lost 10 bases and the J gene lost 10 bases, with 20 bases spanning the gap. The CDR3 region has the DNA TGTGCCACCCTTGGGACACTTTCTGGCTCACCCCTCCACTTT. This encodes CATLGTLSGSPLHF.

This clone was seen a few times. The genes are TRBV4-2 and TRBJ2-2; D call uncertain. Germline CDR1 reads LGHNA; CDR2 reads YNFKEQ. Trimming stripped 0 bases from V and 7 bases from J, with 9 bases between. This CDR3 contains 14 residues. The DNA for the CDR3 is TGTGCCAGCAGCCAAGAGGGTCAGGTCGGGGAGCTGTTTTTT. Translated: CASSQEGQVGELFF.

In this sample, this clone turned up many times. V is TRBV5-1 and J is TRBJ2-7, with D possibly TRBD1 on 5 matching bases. The germline V gene encodes CDR1 SGHRS and CDR2 YFSETQ. V was cut by 0 bases and J by 1 base, with 8 bases left in between. The CDR3 is made up of 14 amino acids. The CDR3 sequence is CASSLDAGSYEQYV. CDR3 nucleotide sequence: TGCGCCAGCAGCTTGGATGCAGGGTCCTACGAGCAGTACGTC.

This clone was recorded only once. The chain combines TRBV2 with TRBJ2-5, with D uncertain. The V end was cut by 11 bases, the J end by 2 bases, with 18 bases between. Looked up from germline, CDR1 is SNHLY and CDR2 is FYNNEI. The CDR3 runs to 14 residues. The CDR3 DNA is TGTGCCTGCACTATGAACAGTGTTCAAGAGACCCAGTACTTC. Translation gives CACTMNSVQETQYF.